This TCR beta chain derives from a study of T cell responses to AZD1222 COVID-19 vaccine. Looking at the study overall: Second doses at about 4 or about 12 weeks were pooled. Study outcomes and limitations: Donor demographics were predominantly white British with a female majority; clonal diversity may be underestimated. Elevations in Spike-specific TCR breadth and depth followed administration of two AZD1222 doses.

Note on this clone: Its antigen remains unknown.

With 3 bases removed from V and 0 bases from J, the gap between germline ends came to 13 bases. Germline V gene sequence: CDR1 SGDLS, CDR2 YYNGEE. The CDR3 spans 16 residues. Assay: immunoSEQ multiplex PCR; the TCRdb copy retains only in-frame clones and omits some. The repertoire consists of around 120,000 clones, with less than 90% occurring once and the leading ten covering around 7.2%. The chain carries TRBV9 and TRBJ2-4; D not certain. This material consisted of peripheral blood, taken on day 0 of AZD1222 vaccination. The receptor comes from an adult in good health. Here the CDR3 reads CASSANSRKAKNIQYF. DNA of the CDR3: TGTGCCAGCAGCGCGAACTCTCGGAAAGCCAAAAACATTCAGTACTTC.